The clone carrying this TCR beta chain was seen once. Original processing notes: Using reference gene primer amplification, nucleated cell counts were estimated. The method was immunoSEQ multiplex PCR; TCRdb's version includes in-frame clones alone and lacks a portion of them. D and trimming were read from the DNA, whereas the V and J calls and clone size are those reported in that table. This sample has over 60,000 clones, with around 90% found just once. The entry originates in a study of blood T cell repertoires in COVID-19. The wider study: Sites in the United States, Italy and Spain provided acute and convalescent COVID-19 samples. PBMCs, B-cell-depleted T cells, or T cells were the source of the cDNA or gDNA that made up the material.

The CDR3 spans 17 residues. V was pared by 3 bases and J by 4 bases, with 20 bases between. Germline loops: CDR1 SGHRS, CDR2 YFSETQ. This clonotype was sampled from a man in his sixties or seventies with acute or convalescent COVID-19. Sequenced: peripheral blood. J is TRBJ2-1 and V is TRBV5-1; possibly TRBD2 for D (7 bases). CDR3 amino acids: CASSYSLGGGVYNEQFF. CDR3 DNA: TGCGCCAGCAGCTACTCCCTTGGCGGGGGCGTATACAATGAGCAGTTCTTC.